This T cell receptor (beta chain) was recorded in a study of blood T cell repertoires in COVID-19. Overall study context: The United States, Italy and Spain were the sources of the acute and convalescent COVID-19 samples. Sources were T cells, B-cell-depleted T cells, or PBMCs; the material itself was cDNA or gDNA.

Libraries were prepared by immunoSEQ multiplex PCR; TCRdb keeps only in-frame clonotypes and omits some of them. The sample carries around 42,000 clones, about 90% recorded once. The CDR3 contains 17 residues. Germline V gives CDR1 SEHNR, CDR2 FQNEAQ (reference sequence). With V trimmed by 5 bases and J by 5 bases, 16 bases remained unmatched. This sequence joins TRBV7-9 and TRBJ2-7; 9 positions match TRBD1. The receptor was isolated from a man aged 50-60 years with active COVID-19. The specimen was peripheral blood. As DNA, the CDR3 is TGTGCCAGCAGCCAAATGAGAACAGGGGGCGTGTCTGACGAGCAGTACTTC. It specifies CASSQMRTGGVSDEQYF.